These T cell receptor beta chains were read from a single sample in a study of early stage breast cancer tumors. Sequencing used immunoSEQ multiplex PCR; TCRdb keeps in-frame clones, though not all of them. Here the sample spans 13,000 to 15,000 clones, about 81% being singletons. Sequenced sample: normal breast tissue next to the tumor. Receptors were obtained from a person in their twenties or thirties with breast cancer. Each CDR3 is given with its conserved first and last residue. D genes are given only for firm matches. Expanded clones are given a class, and other clones once, few, many or no size at all.

j_call: TRBJ2-2
d_call: TRBD1
cdr3_length: 13
v_call: TRBV7-2
clone_size: .
cdr3_aa: CASDRVGTGELFF
cdr3_nt: TGTGCCAGTGACAGGGTTGGGACCGGGGAGCTGTTTTTT

j_call: TRBJ2-7
d_call: .
cdr3_length: 14
v_call: TRBV6-5
clone_size: .
cdr3_aa: CASSWGQGPYEQYF
cdr3_nt: TGTGCCAGCAGTTGGGGGCAGGGACCCTACGAGCAGTACTTC

j_call: TRBJ2-3
d_call: TRBD2
cdr3_length: 15
v_call: TRBV5-1
clone_size: .
cdr3_aa: CASSSGLAGTDTQYF
cdr3_nt: TGCGCCAGCAGCTCAGGACTAGCGGGCACAGATACGCAGTATTTT

j_call: TRBJ2-7
d_call: .
cdr3_length: 16
v_call: TRBV28
clone_size: .
cdr3_aa: CASSSPSGDRPYEQYF
cdr3_nt: TGTGCCAGCAGTTCTCCGTCCGGGGACCGGCCCTACGAGCAGTACTTC

j_call: TRBJ1-2
d_call: .
cdr3_length: 13
v_call: TRBV6-5
clone_size: once
cdr3_aa: CASTPGRIYGYTF
cdr3_nt: TGTGCCAGCACCCCGGGGCGGATCTATGGCTACACCTTC

j_call: TRBJ2-7
d_call: .
cdr3_length: 13
v_call: TRBV27
clone_size: .
cdr3_aa: CASSARWASEQYF
cdr3_nt: TGTGCCAGCAGCGCCAGGTGGGCCTCCGAGCAGTACTTC

j_call: TRBJ1-3
d_call: TRBD1
cdr3_length: 15
v_call: TRBV15
clone_size: .
cdr3_aa: CATSRRDRVGNTIYF
cdr3_nt: TGTGCCACCAGCAGAAGAGACAGGGTTGGAAACACCATATATTTT

j_call: TRBJ2-3
d_call: TRBD1
cdr3_length: 15
v_call: TRBV7-3
clone_size: few
cdr3_aa: CASSLRTGGTDTQYF
cdr3_nt: TGTGCCAGCAGCTTGAGGACAGGGGGCACAGATACGCAGTATTTT

j_call: TRBJ1-4
d_call: .
cdr3_length: 12
v_call: TRBV7-9
clone_size: once
cdr3_aa: CASSLVREKLFF
cdr3_nt: TGTGCCAGCAGCTTAGTGAGAGAAAAACTGTTTTTT

j_call: TRBJ1-1
d_call: .
cdr3_length: 14
v_call: TRBV6-1
clone_size: .
cdr3_aa: CASSEPGVNTEAFF
cdr3_nt: TGTGCCAGCAGTGAACCGGGAGTGAACACTGAAGCTTTCTTT

j_call: TRBJ2-3
d_call: .
cdr3_length: 16
v_call: TRBV7-9
clone_size: .
cdr3_aa: CASREGAKLSTDTQYF
cdr3_nt: TGTGCCAGCAGGGAGGGGGCGAAACTTAGCACAGATACGCAGTATTTT

j_call: TRBJ2-7
d_call: .
cdr3_length: 15
v_call: TRBV11-2
clone_size: few
cdr3_aa: CASSFLSEVSYEQYF
cdr3_nt: TGTGCCAGCAGCTTCCTTAGTGAAGTCTCCTACGAGCAGTACTTC

j_call: TRBJ2-1
d_call: TRBD2
cdr3_length: 16
v_call: TRBV10-1
clone_size: .
cdr3_aa: CASSELREGRRNEQFF
cdr3_nt: TGCGCCAGCAGTGAGCTCCGGGAGGGCCGTCGAAATGAGCAGTTCTTC

j_call: TRBJ2-2
d_call: TRBD1
cdr3_length: 14
v_call: TRBV6-6
clone_size: .
cdr3_aa: CASSTGTGTGELFF
cdr3_nt: TGTGCCAGCAGTACCGGGACAGGCACCGGGGAGCTGTTTTTT

j_call: TRBJ2-5
d_call: .
cdr3_length: 14
v_call: TRBV5-4
clone_size: few
cdr3_aa: CASSSNLGLETQYF
cdr3_nt: TGTGCCAGCAGCTCCAATCTAGGACTCGAGACCCAGTACTTC

j_call: TRBJ2-2
d_call: TRBD2
cdr3_length: 15
v_call: TRBV6-6
clone_size: .
cdr3_aa: CASSSAGGHSGELFF
cdr3_nt: TGTGCCAGCAGTTCAGCGGGAGGGCACTCCGGGGAGCTGTTTTTT

j_call: TRBJ2-7
d_call: TRBD2
cdr3_length: 16
v_call: TRBV7-8
clone_size: .
cdr3_aa: CASSLDPGTSGYEQYF
cdr3_nt: TGTGCCAGCAGCTTAGACCCCGGGACTAGCGGCTACGAGCAGTACTTC

j_call: TRBJ1-4
d_call: TRBD1
cdr3_length: 15
v_call: TRBV10-3
clone_size: .
cdr3_aa: CAISEHRDSNEKLFF
cdr3_nt: TGTGCCATCAGTGAGCACCGGGACAGTAATGAAAAACTGTTTTTT

j_call: TRBJ2-3
d_call: .
cdr3_length: 13
v_call: TRBV30
clone_size: .
cdr3_aa: CAWSVLGADTQYF
cdr3_nt: TGTGCCTGGAGTGTCCTAGGAGCAGATACGCAGTATTTT

j_call: TRBJ2-7
d_call: TRBD2
cdr3_length: 16
v_call: TRBV5-8
clone_size: .
cdr3_aa: CASSRGLAGLTYEQYF
cdr3_nt: TGTGCCAGCAGCAGGGGACTAGCGGGATTAACCTACGAGCAGTACTTC

j_call: TRBJ1-6
d_call: .
cdr3_length: 14
v_call: TRBV18
clone_size: .
cdr3_aa: CASSPGPFDSPLHF
cdr3_nt: TGTGCCAGCTCACCAGGGCCTTTTGATTCACCCCTCCACTTT

j_call: TRBJ1-3
d_call: .
cdr3_length: 14
v_call: TRBV4-1
clone_size: .
cdr3_aa: CASSQGPDRNTIYF
cdr3_nt: TGCGCCAGCAGCCAAGGACCCGACCGAAACACCATATATTTT

j_call: TRBJ2-1
d_call: TRBD2
cdr3_length: 16
v_call: TRBV10-1
clone_size: .
cdr3_aa: CASSESGTSGSYEQFF
cdr3_nt: TGCGCCAGCAGTGAGTCTGGGACTAGCGGGAGCTATGAGCAGTTCTTC

j_call: TRBJ2-1
d_call: .
cdr3_length: 14
v_call: TRBV7-9
clone_size: .
cdr3_aa: CASSPANGDNEQFF
cdr3_nt: TGTGCCAGCAGCCCGGCGAATGGAGACAATGAGCAGTTCTTC

j_call: TRBJ1-3
d_call: TRBD1
cdr3_length: 17
v_call: TRBV28
clone_size: .
cdr3_aa: CATWDRGPTSSGNTIYF
cdr3_nt: TGTGCCACCTGGGACAGGGGCCCTACGAGCTCTGGAAACACCATATATTTT

j_call: TRBJ2-2
d_call: .
cdr3_length: 15
v_call: TRBV13
clone_size: .
cdr3_aa: CASSLWQMNTGELFF
cdr3_nt: TGTGCCAGCAGCTTATGGCAGATGAACACCGGGGAGCTGTTTTTT

j_call: TRBJ2-1
d_call: TRBD2
cdr3_length: 20
v_call: TRBV10-3
clone_size: .
cdr3_aa: CAISESLRREAPSIYNEQFF
cdr3_nt: TGTGCCATCAGTGAGTCATTACGCCGGGAGGCCCCGTCGATCTACAATGAGCAGTTCTTC

j_call: TRBJ1-6
d_call: .
cdr3_length: 16
v_call: TRBV4-1
clone_size: .
cdr3_aa: CASSRGINTGESPLHF
cdr3_nt: TGCGCCAGCAGCCGGGGGATAAACACCGGGGAGTCACCCCTCCACTTT

j_call: TRBJ2-7
d_call: .
cdr3_length: 13
v_call: TRBV4-1
clone_size: .
cdr3_aa: CASSQVPSYEQYF
cdr3_nt: TGCGCCAGCAGCCAAGTCCCTTCCTACGAGCAGTACTTC

j_call: TRBJ2-1
d_call: TRBD2
cdr3_length: 15
v_call: TRBV7-8
clone_size: once
cdr3_aa: CASSFAGGPGNEQFF
cdr3_nt: TGTGCCAGCAGCTTTGCGGGAGGGCCAGGGAATGAGCAGTTCTTC

j_call: TRBJ1-1
d_call: .
cdr3_length: 15
v_call: TRBV18
clone_size: .
cdr3_aa: CASSPKPGGGTEAFF
cdr3_nt: TGTGCCAGCTCACCAAAACCCGGGGGAGGCACTGAAGCTTTCTTT

j_call: TRBJ2-2
d_call: .
cdr3_length: 12
v_call: TRBV30
clone_size: .
cdr3_aa: CAWSRGPGELFF
cdr3_nt: TGTGCCTGGAGTAGAGGGCCCGGGGAGCTGTTTTTT

j_call: TRBJ1-2
d_call: .
cdr3_length: 13
v_call: TRBV7-2
clone_size: .
cdr3_aa: CASSPVVSSGYTF
cdr3_nt: TGTGCCAGCAGCCCCGTGGTTTCTTCTGGCTACACCTTC

j_call: TRBJ2-3
d_call: .
cdr3_length: 11
v_call: TRBV28
clone_size: .
cdr3_aa: CASSDTDTQYF
cdr3_nt: TGTGCCAGCAGTGACACAGATACGCAGTATTTT

j_call: TRBJ2-5
d_call: .
cdr3_length: 13
v_call: TRBV28
clone_size: once
cdr3_aa: CASSWKGPETQYF
cdr3_nt: TGTGCCAGCAGTTGGAAGGGGCCGGAGACCCAGTACTTC

j_call: TRBJ2-1
d_call: .
cdr3_length: 13
v_call: TRBV6-5
clone_size: .
cdr3_aa: CASSYSSPNEQFF
cdr3_nt: TGTGCCAGCAGTTACTCGTCTCCCAATGAGCAGTTCTTC

j_call: TRBJ2-7
d_call: TRBD1
cdr3_length: 13
v_call: TRBV7-8
clone_size: .
cdr3_aa: CASSPGQVNEQYF
cdr3_nt: TGTGCCAGCAGCCCCGGACAGGTCAACGAGCAGTACTTC

j_call: TRBJ2-2
d_call: .
cdr3_length: 16
v_call: TRBV7-2
clone_size: .
cdr3_aa: CASSLTRQVNTGELFF
cdr3_nt: TGTGCCAGCAGCCTCACTAGGCAAGTGAACACCGGGGAGCTGTTTTTT

j_call: TRBJ1-5
d_call: .
cdr3_length: 17
v_call: TRBV12-5
clone_size: .
cdr3_aa: CASGQVRDVLSNQPQHF
cdr3_nt: TGTGCTAGTGGCCAAGTCAGGGACGTCCTTAGCAATCAGCCCCAGCATTTT

j_call: TRBJ2-5
d_call: .
cdr3_length: 13
v_call: TRBV25-1
clone_size: .
cdr3_aa: CASSEDSKETQYF
cdr3_nt: TGTGCCAGCAGTGAAGACTCAAAAGAGACCCAGTACTTC

j_call: TRBJ2-1
d_call: TRBD2
cdr3_length: 15
v_call: TRBV4-1
clone_size: .
cdr3_aa: CASRRGLEHIGEQFF
cdr3_nt: TGCGCCAGCAGACGTGGACTAGAACATATAGGGGAGCAGTTCTTC

j_call: TRBJ2-6
d_call: .
cdr3_length: 18
v_call: TRBV10-2
clone_size: .
cdr3_aa: CASSESGRSASGANVLTF
cdr3_nt: TGCGCCAGCAGTGAGTCTGGCAGGAGCGCCTCTGGGGCCAACGTCCTGACTTTC

j_call: TRBJ2-1
d_call: .
cdr3_length: 15
v_call: TRBV25-1
clone_size: .
cdr3_aa: CASSDVLRSYNEQFF
cdr3_nt: TGTGCCAGCAGTGATGTCCTACGCTCCTACAATGAGCAGTTCTTC

j_call: TRBJ2-7
d_call: TRBD1
cdr3_length: 15
v_call: TRBV6-1
clone_size: .
cdr3_aa: CASRDSGTVRYEQYF
cdr3_nt: TGTGCCAGCAGGGACTCCGGGACAGTCCGGTACGAGCAGTACTTC

j_call: TRBJ1-2
d_call: TRBD1
cdr3_length: 14
v_call: TRBV7-2
clone_size: few
cdr3_aa: CASSLGGTAYGYTF
cdr3_nt: TGTGCCAGCAGCTTAGGAGGGACAGCCTATGGCTACACCTTC

j_call: TRBJ2-7
d_call: .
cdr3_length: 14
v_call: TRBV19
clone_size: .
cdr3_aa: CASTPGGSSYEQYF
cdr3_nt: TGTGCCAGTACCCCAGGAGGGAGCTCCTACGAGCAGTACTTC